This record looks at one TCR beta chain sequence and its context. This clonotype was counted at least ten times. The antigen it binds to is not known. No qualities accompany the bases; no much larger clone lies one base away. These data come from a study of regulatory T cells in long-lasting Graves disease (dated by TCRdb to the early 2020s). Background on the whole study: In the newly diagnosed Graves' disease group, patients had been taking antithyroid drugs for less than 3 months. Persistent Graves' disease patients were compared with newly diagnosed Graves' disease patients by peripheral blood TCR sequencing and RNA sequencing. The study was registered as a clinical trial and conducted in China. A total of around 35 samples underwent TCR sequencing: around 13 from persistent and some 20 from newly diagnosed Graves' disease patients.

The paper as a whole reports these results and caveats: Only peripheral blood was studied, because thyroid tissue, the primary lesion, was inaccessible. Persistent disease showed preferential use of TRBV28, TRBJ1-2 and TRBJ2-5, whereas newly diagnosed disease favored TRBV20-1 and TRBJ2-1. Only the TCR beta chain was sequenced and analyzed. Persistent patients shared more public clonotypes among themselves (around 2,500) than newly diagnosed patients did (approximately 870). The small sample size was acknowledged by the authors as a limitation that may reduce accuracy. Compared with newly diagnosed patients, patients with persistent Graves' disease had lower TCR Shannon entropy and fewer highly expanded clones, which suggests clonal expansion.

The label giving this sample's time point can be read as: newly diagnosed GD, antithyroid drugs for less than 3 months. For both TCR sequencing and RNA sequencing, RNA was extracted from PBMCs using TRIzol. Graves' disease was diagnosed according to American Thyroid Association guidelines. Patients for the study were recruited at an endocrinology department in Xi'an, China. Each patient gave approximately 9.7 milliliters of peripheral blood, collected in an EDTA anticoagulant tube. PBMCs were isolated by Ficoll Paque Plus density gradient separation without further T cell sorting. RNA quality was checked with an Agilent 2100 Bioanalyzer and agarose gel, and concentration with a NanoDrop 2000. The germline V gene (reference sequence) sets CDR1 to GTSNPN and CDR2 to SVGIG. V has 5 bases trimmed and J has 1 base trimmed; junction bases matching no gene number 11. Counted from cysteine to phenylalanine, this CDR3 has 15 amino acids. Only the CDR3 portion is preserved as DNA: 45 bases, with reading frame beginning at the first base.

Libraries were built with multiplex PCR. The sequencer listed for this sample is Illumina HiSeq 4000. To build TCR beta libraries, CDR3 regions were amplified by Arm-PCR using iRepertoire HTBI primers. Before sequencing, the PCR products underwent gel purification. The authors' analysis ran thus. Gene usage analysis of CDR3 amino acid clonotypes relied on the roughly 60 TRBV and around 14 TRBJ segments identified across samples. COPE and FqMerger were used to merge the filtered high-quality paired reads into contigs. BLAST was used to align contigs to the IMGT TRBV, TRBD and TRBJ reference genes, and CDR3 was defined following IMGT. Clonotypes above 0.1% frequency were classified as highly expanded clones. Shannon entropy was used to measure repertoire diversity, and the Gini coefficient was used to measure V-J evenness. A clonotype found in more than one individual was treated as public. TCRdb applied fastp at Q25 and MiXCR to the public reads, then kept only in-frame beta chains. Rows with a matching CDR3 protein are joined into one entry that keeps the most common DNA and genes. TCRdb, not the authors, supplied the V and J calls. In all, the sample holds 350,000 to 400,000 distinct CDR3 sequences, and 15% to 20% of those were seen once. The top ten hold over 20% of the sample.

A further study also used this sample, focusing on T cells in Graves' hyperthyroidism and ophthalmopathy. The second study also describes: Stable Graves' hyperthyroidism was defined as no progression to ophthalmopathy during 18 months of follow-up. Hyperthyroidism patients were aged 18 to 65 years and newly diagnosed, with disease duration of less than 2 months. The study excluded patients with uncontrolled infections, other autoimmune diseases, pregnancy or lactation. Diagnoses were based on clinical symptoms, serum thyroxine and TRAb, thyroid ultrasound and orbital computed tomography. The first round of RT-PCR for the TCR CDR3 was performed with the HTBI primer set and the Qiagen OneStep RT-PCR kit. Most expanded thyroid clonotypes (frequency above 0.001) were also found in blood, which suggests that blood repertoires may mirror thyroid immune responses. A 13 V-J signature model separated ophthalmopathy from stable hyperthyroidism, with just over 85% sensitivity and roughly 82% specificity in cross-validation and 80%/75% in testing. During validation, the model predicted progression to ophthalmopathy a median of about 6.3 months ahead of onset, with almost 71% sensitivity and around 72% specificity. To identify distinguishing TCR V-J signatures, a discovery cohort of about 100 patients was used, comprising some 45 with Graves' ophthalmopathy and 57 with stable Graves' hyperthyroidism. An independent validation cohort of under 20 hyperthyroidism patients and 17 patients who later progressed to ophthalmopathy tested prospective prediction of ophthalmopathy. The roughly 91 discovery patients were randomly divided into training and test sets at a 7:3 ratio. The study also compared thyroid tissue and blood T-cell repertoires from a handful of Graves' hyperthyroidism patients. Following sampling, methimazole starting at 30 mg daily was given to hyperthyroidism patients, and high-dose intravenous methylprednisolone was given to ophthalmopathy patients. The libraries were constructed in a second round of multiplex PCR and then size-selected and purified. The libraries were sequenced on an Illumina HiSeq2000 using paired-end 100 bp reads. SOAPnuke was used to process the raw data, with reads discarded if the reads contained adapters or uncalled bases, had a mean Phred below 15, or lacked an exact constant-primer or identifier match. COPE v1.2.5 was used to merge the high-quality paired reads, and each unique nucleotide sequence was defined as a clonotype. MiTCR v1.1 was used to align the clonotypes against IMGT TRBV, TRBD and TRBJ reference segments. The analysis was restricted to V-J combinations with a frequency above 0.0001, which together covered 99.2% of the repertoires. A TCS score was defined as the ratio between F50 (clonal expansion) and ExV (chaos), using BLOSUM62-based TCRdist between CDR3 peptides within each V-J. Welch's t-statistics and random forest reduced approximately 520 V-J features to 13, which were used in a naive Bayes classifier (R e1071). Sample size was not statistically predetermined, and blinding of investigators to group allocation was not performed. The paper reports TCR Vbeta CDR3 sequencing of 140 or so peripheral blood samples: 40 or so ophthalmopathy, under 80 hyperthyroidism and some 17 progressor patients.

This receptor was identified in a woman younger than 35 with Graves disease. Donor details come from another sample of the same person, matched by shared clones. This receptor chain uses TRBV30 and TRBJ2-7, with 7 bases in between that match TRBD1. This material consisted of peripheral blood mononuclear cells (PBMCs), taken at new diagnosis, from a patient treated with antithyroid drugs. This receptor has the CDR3 CAWRPWDSDSYEQYF. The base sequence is TGTGCCTGGCGGCCTTGGGACAGCGATTCCTACGAGCAGTACTTC.